This TCR beta chain was documented in a study of blood T cells in healthy people across ages. Germline V gene data show CDR1 as DFQATT and CDR2 as SNEGSKA (reference sequence). This CDR3 comprises 13 residues. The V end was cut by 1 base, the J end by 5 bases, with 10 bases between. A second roughly 6 to 11 cycle PCR used barcoded and J-beta primers. Via MiXCR, TCRdb re-called the 5' RACE reads, giving one row per CDR3 protein. Here the sample spans 1.5 million to 2 million distinct CDR3 sequences, approximately 32% being singletons. Isolation recovered at least 6.5 million PBMCs from every sample. The TCR comes from a woman in her twenties or thirties in good health. Material: blood. This chain uses TRBV20-1 with TRBJ2-3, with D tentatively TRBD2 (6 bases). The CDR3, as DNA: TGCAGTGCTAGAGGTTGGGGGGTAGATACGCAGTATTTT. Translating it yields CSARGWGVDTQYF.